The present T cell receptor beta chain was sequenced within a study of blood T cell repertoires in COVID-19. Overall study: Material from acute and convalescent COVID-19 was sourced from the United States, Italy and Spain.

The V gene's germline CDR1 is KGHSH and CDR2 LQKENI. There are 15 residues in the CDR3. V was clipped by 2 bases and J by 4 bases, with 14 bases between them. In the source study's methods: Cell counts per sample came from amplifying reference gene primers. Profiled with immunoSEQ multiplex PCR; TCRdb holds only in-frame clones, not every one. The DNA was the basis for D and trimming; V, J and clone size are from that table. The sample gives roughly 200,000 clones, approximately 90% of which show up once; around 6% is in the top ten. This receptor was obtained from a man aged 35 to 55 with active or convalescent COVID-19. The sample comprised peripheral blood. The V call is TRBV18, the J call TRBJ1-1; tentatively, D is TRBD1 (6 bases). CDR3 coding DNA: TGTGCCAGCTCACCAGGCACAGGGAAAACCACTGAAGCTTTCTTT. This translates into CASSPGTGKTTEAFF.